The clone carrying this T cell receptor beta chain came up a few times. Its specificity is not known. The data stem from a study of T cells in Graves' hyperthyroidism and ophthalmopathy. Overall study results and limits: Blood shared most expanded thyroid clonotypes above 0.001. In simple terms, a model built on 13 V-J features told ophthalmopathy apart from stable hyperthyroidism. Onset of ophthalmopathy came a median about 6.5 months after the model predicted it.

The CDR3 sequence is 13 residues long. Unmatched junction bases numbered 7, after V lost 11 bases and J lost 7 bases. Germline V gene lookup returns CDR1 SGHAT and CDR2 FQNNGV. TCR beta CDR3 sequences were amplified from RNA transcripts. First-round RT-PCR of the TCR CDR3 relied on the HTBI primer set. In TCRdb, the multiplex PCR reads were re-called with MiXCR into one record per CDR3 protein. Of around 660,000 distinct CDR3 sequences in the sample, about 45% are singletons; the top ten hold 7% to 7.5%. In making diagnoses, clinical symptoms, serum thyroxine and TRAb, thyroid ultrasound and orbital computed tomography were all used.

The origin of this receptor is an adult man with Graves' disease, either hyperthyroidism or ophthalmopathy (not recorded which). Input material: peripheral blood or thyroid tissue (not recorded which). The genes are TRBV11-2 and TRBJ1-4, with 10 nucleotides matching TRBD1. The CDR3 spells CAWTGTGVEKLFF. CDR3 sequence (DNA): TGTGCCTGGACAGGGACAGGGGTTGAAAAACTGTTTTTT.